The 10 T cell receptor beta chains presented below share a single source sample, sequenced in a study of T cells in Graves' hyperthyroidism and ophthalmopathy. RNA transcripts provided the source from which TCR beta CDR3 regions were amplified. Initially, a first-round RT-PCR of the TCR CDR3 employed the HTBI primer set. TCRdb re-analysed the multiplex PCR reads in MiXCR, keeping a single row per CDR3 protein. The table lists about 690,000 distinct CDR3 sequences, 17% of them singletons. The material sequenced was blood. These receptors originate from a man in his fifties with Graves' hyperthyroidism.

Many counts were recorded for this clonotype. The chain recombines TRBV7-2 with TRBJ1-4, with 8 bases aligning to TRBD1. Trimming took 1 base from V and 6 from J; bases not matched to a gene: 4. Germline assignment: CDR1 SGHTA and CDR2 FQGNSA. There are 15 residues in the CDR3. CDR3 DNA sequence: TGTGCCAGCAGCTTAGGCAGGGGGCGCGATGAAAAACTGTTTTTT. Translating it yields CASSLGRGRDEKLFF.

This clonotype was detected ten times or more. This chain links TRBV10-3 with TRBJ2-7; tentatively, D is TRBD1 or TRBD2 (7 bases each). Germline CDR1 and CDR2: ENHRY and SYGVKD. V was pared by 3 bases and J by 6 bases, with 18 bases between. The CDR3 has 15 amino acids. For the CDR3, the DNA is TGTGCCATCAGTGACCGGGGAGGGGGCCAGTTCGAGCAGTACTTC. As protein: CAISDRGGGQFEQYF.

In this sample, this clonotype turned up a few times. A much bigger clone sits one base away, suggesting this may be a read error. This chain uses TRBV11-2 with TRBJ2-4; D is possibly TRBD1 (6 bases). CDR3 length: 14 residues. Trimming stripped 8 bases from V and 7 bases from J, with 18 bases between. Germline loops: CDR1 SGHAT, CDR2 FQNNGV. This chain's CDR3 is CASRLRGKGNIQYF. The CDR3 nucleotides read TGTGCCAGCCGACTTAGGGGGAAAGGGAACATTCAGTACTTC.

This clonotype was picked up many times. The V and J genes are TRBV5-1 and TRBJ1-2, with 9 bases aligning to TRBD1. With 2 bases clipped from V and 3 bases from J, the junction kept 11 bases outside the gene matches. The CDR3 spans 17 residues. CDR1 and CDR2 (germline): SGHRS, YFSETQ. Here the CDR3 reads CASSLDSGTGLDYGYTF. The CDR3 coding sequence is TGCGCCAGCAGCTTAGACTCCGGGACAGGGTTGGACTATGGCTACACCTTC.

This rearrangement joins TRBV6-5 to TRBJ1-2; 10 positions match TRBD1. V was clipped by 0 bases and J by 10 bases; unmatched bases: 5. There are 14 residues in the CDR3. Germline assignment: CDR1 MNHEY and CDR2 SVGAGI. DNA for the CDR3: TGTGCCAGCAGTTACTCGGCGGGACAGGGGATCTACACCTTC. Amino acid sequence: CASSYSAGQGIYTF.

In this sample, this clonotype turned up many times. This chain joins TRBV24-1 and TRBJ1-1; 8 nucleotides align to TRBD1. J was trimmed by 1 base and V by 3 bases; bases with no gene match: 3. The CDR3 is 15 residues long. CDR1 is KGHDR, CDR2 SFDVKD, per germline. CDR3 DNA: TGTGCCACCAGTGATCCCGGGACAGGGAACACTGAAGCTTTCTTT. Amino acids: CATSDPGTGNTEAFF.

This clonotype appeared a few times. The chain employs TRBV6-2 or TRBV6-3 and TRBJ2-7, with 9 bases matching TRBD2. Germline V lookup: CDR1 MNHEY, CDR2 SVGEGT. Trimming removed 6 bases from V and 4 bases from J; junction bases left unmatched: 10. The length of the CDR3 is 15 residues. The CDR3, as DNA: TGTGCCAGCAGAACCGGTAGCGGGAGTGTTTACGAGCAGTACTTC. It translates to CASRTGSGSVYEQYF.

This clonotype was counted many times. The V gene is TRBV28, the J gene TRBJ2-3, with a weak D call TRBD2 (6 bases). Germline lookup yields CDR1 MDHEN and CDR2 SYDVKM. V gave up 5 bases and J gave up 2 bases, with 11 bases separating them. The CDR3 is 14 amino acids. The CDR3 DNA reads TGTGCCAGCAGTATGGGGACTCACACAGATACGCAGTATTTT. It yields the protein CASSMGTHTDTQYF.

The chain has TRBV11-2 and TRBJ1-1; a possible D gene is TRBD1 (6 bases). The V and J ends lost 7 bases and 6 bases respectively, with 15 bases between them. In germline, CDR1 is SGHAT, CDR2 FQNNGV. The length of the CDR3 is 13 residues. In DNA form, the CDR3 reads TGTGCCAGCACCAGAAATAGGACAGCTGAAGCTTTCTTT. It yields the protein CASTRNRTAEAFF.

J is TRBJ2-5 and V is TRBV6-1, with 12 bases matching TRBD2. Germline V lookup: CDR1 MNHNS, CDR2 SASEGT. This CDR3 comprises 13 residues. With V trimmed by 4 bases and J by 14 bases, 8 bases remained unmatched. Here the CDR3 DNA reads TGTGCCAGCAGTGGAAGACTAGCGGGAGTCGAATACTTC. It encodes CASSGRLAGVEYF.